A single sample is the source of the 9 T cell receptor beta chains below, sequenced in a study of CD8+ T cells in alopecia areata. It was cDNA, reverse transcribed from extracted RNA, that served as the sequencing template. Assay used: immunoSEQ multiplex PCR; TCRdb lists only in-frame clones, some missing. The data show around 82,000 clones, roughly 47% seen once. Sample: NKG2D-high CD8+ T cells sorted from blood. These receptors all come from a human donor with alopecia areata.

The chain has TRBV6-1 and TRBJ2-3; TRBD1 might be the D (6 bases). The V end was cut by 6 bases, the J end by 5 bases, with 15 bases between. The CDR3 is 14 residues long. Germline CDR1 MNHNS, CDR2 SASEGT. Here the CDR3 reads CASSLRGLKDTQYF. CDR3 DNA sequence: TGTGCCAGCAGCCTCAGGGGCCTCAAAGATACGCAGTATTTT.

This clone was found a few times. The gene calls are TRBV29-1 and TRBJ1-2; the D is unclear. Deletions cut 3 bases from V and 6 bases from J, with 8 bases between. Germline V gene data show CDR1 as SQVTM and CDR2 as ANQGSEA. The CDR3 covers 11 residues. CDR3 bases: TGCAGCGTTGATCCCGGGGATGGCTACACCTTC. It codes for CSVDPGDGYTF.

The chain uses TRBV2 and TRBJ2-3; 8 nucleotides agree with TRBD1. Germline assignment: CDR1 SNHLY and CDR2 FYNNEI. V was pared by 5 bases and J by 4 bases, with 8 bases of the junction left unmatched. The CDR3 is made up of 15 amino acids. This chain's CDR3 is CASSQGQGGADTQYF. CDR3 nucleotides: TGTGCCAGCAGTCAAGGACAGGGTGGGGCAGATACGCAGTATTTT.

In its sample, this clone was seen a few times. The chain uses TRBV5-1 and TRBJ2-7; TRBD1 agrees at 8 bases. V lost 4 bases, J lost 3 bases, and 9 bases stayed unmatched. CDR1 and CDR2 from the germline V gene are SGHRS and YFSETQ. The CDR3 length is 15 residues. The CDR3 loop is CASSQTGVGSYEQYF. The CDR3 nucleotides read TGCGCCAGCAGCCAGACAGGGGTTGGGAGCTACGAGCAGTACTTC.

This clone was observed many times. The V and J genes are TRBV6-5 and TRBJ2-1; D not resolved. CDR3 size: 15 residues. V was clipped by 6 bases and J by 6 bases, with 18 bases between them. Germline V lookup: CDR1 MNHEY, CDR2 SVGAGI. In DNA, the CDR3 is TGTGCCAGCAGCCCCTCGCCCCTCCTACTCAATGAGCAGTTCTTC. This translates into CASSPSPLLLNEQFF.

The V gene is TRBV7-8, the J gene TRBJ2-1; D ambiguous. Germline CDR1 and CDR2: SGHVS and FQNEAQ. This CDR3 spans 11 amino acids. With 3 bases removed from V and 9 bases from J, the gap between germline ends came to 6 bases. The CDR3 nucleotides are TGTGCCAGCAGCTTCAGTGGTGAGCAGTTCTTC. Residues: CASSFSGEQFF.

This clone was seen only once. The gene calls are TRBV2 and TRBJ2-1; 10 nucleotides align to TRBD2. Trimming took 10 bases from V and 3 from J; bases not matched to a gene: 6. The CDR3 runs 14 residues. Germline lookup yields CDR1 SNHLY and CDR2 FYNNEI. DNA for the CDR3: TGTGCCATAGAGACTAGCGGGTACTACAATGAGCAGTTCTTC. Translating gives CAIETSGYYNEQFF.

The V call is TRBV7-2, the J call TRBJ2-3, with TRBD2 identical over 9 bases. This CDR3 comprises 18 residues. The germline V gene has CDR1 SGHTA and CDR2 FQGNSA. Unmatched junction bases numbered 11, after V lost 2 bases and J lost 2 bases. CDR3 in DNA: TGTGCCAGCAGCTTAAAGGCGGGGGGGCGGTGGGTCACAGATACGCAGTATTTT. Translating gives CASSLKAGGRWVTDTQYF.

By share of the sample, this clone is medium-sized (0.01 to 0.1%). The J gene is TRBJ2-5, the V gene TRBV29-1, with 8 positions matching TRBD1. Germline loops: CDR1 SQVTM, CDR2 ANQGSEA. With 7 bases clipped from V and 2 bases from J, the junction kept 15 bases outside the gene matches. The CDR3 has 16 amino acids. CDR3 sequence reads: CSGGPATGGPQETQYF. The CDR3 DNA is TGCAGCGGTGGCCCGGCAACAGGGGGTCCTCAAGAGACCCAGTACTTC.